This T cell receptor (beta chain) was obtained from a study of blood T cell repertoires in COVID-19. The sample holds a few counts of this clone. Trimming stripped 7 bases from V and 0 bases from J, with 13 bases between. CDR3 length equals 16 residues. Germline CDR1 and CDR2: ENHRY and SYGVKD. Measured with immunoSEQ multiplex PCR; TCRdb has only the in-frame clones, and not every one. The repertoire holds approximately 220,000 clones, with around 88% as singletons. Adults between about 18 and 89 years of age took part from 20 to 25 US areas. Cohort allocation depended upon clinical history that participants reported.

Sequencing input: PBMCs or T cells enriched from blood (not recorded which). This receptor was identified in a woman aged 25 to 45 who had been exposed to COVID-19. The rearrangement links TRBV10-3 to TRBJ1-6; D not certain. CDR3 in amino acids: CAIKNSSSSYNSPLHF. The CDR3 nucleotides read TGTGCCATCAAAAACAGTTCGAGCTCCTATAATTCACCCCTCCACTTT.